This T cell receptor (beta chain) was sequenced for a study of OX40 agonist ivuxolimab in advanced cancers. About the research overall: The study gave patients intravenous ivuxolimab at 0.01 to 10 mg/kg every 2 weeks. Dose-escalation patients were diagnosed with hepatocellular carcinoma, melanoma, renal cell cancer or head and neck cancer. Of the participants, approximately 36% had some prior anti-PD-1, anti-PD-L1 or anti-CTLA-4 therapy, which was allowed. Notes on the study in general: Clonal expansion from baseline to week 6 occurred in both CD4+ and CD8+ T cells.

Note on this clone: What it recognizes is unknown.

Clones were read by immunoSEQ multiplex PCR, and TCRdb kept only the in-frame ones, dropping some. The table lists around 68,000 clones, about nine tenths of them singletons. The sequencing used CD4+ or CD8+ T cells sorted from blood, collected in a trial of the OX40 agonist ivuxolimab. The origin of this receptor is an adult with an advanced solid tumor such as melanoma, head and neck, liver or kidney cancer.

CDR3 bases: TGTGCCAGCAGCCCCGGGGGTGCCAAAAACATTCAGTACTTC. Translating it yields CASSPGGAKNIQYF. The chain is built from TRBV6-5 and TRBJ2-4; the D gene is possibly TRBD2 (6 bases). V was trimmed by 6 bases and J by 1 base, leaving 10 bases between them. Per germline, CDR1 MNHEY and CDR2 SVGAGI. The CDR3 extends over 14 amino acids.